This entry lists 10 T cell receptor beta chains sequenced from one sample in a study of technical replicates of blood from a few donors. Assay used: immunoSEQ multiplex PCR; TCRdb lists only in-frame clones, some missing. In the table there are approximately 31,000 clones, approximately 92% of which are singletons. The sample comprised PBMCs. These receptors originate from a human donor in good health. Some clones in this sample may be carry-over from other donors' samples.

The rearrangement joins TRBV4-3 to TRBJ2-2; weak D call: TRBD2 (6 bases). V was cut by 0 bases and J by 5 bases, with 19 bases left in between. Germline V gives CDR1 LGHNA, CDR2 YSLEER. The CDR3 is 18 residues long. CDR3 DNA: TGCGCCAGCAGCCAAGATCCTGTCAGGGTGGCGGGGACCGGGGAGCTGTTTTTT. Protein product: CASSQDPVRVAGTGELFF.

This sequence joins TRBV7-7 and TRBJ2-2; 7 bases are a match to TRBD2. Germline trimming cut 1 base from V and 6 bases from J; bases unmatched to any gene: 5. Germline V gene data show CDR1 as SSHAT and CDR2 as FNYEAQ (reference sequence). CDR3 length: 15 residues. CDR3 residues: CASSLEAGRAGELFF. CDR3 nucleotides: TGTGCCAGCAGCTTAGAAGCGGGGCGAGCCGGGGAGCTGTTTTTT.

The chain uses TRBV6-6 and TRBJ1-2; TRBD1 is a possible D gene (6 bases). The ends were cut back, 6 bases at V and 5 bases at J, with 16 bases in the middle. This CDR3 has 14 amino acids. The germline gives CDR1 MNHNY, CDR2 SVGAGI (reference sequence). The CDR3, as DNA: TGTGCCAGCAGACAGGGCCGGGGAGGGTATGGCTACACCTTC. Its translation is CASRQGRGGYGYTF.

The chain links TRBV4-1 to TRBJ2-1; 10 bases align to TRBD2. In germline, CDR1 is MGHRA, CDR2 YSYEKL. Losses at the gene ends were 1 base for V and 9 bases for J; bases not matched to a gene: 9. The CDR3 spans 16 residues. The CDR3 DNA sequence: TGCGCCAGCAGCCAAGGACTAGCGGGCCCCCGGGGTGAGCAGTTCTTC. Its translation is CASSQGLAGPRGEQFF.

The chain has TRBV7-8 and TRBJ1-4, with no clear D. V was pared by 5 bases and J by 8 bases, with 15 bases between. This CDR3 region has 14 residues. Looked up from germline, CDR1 is SGHVS and CDR2 is FQNEAQ. This chain's CDR3 is CASSPDTEIEKLFF. The CDR3 DNA reads TGTGCCAGCAGCCCCGATACTGAGATCGAAAAACTGTTTTTT.

The V gene is TRBV5-1, the J gene TRBJ1-2; D is possibly TRBD1 (6 bases). The ends were cut back, 5 bases at V and 2 bases at J, with 19 bases in the middle. The CDR3 has 16 amino acids. CDR1 is SGHRS and CDR2 is YFSETQ in the germline V gene. CDR3 sequence reads: CASRSVTPGHNYGYTF. CDR3 DNA: TGCGCCAGCAGATCGGTCACCCCGGGACACAACTATGGCTACACCTTC.

The gene calls are TRBV13 and TRBJ2-1; 11 bases fit TRBD2. This CDR3 has 15 residues. Germline V gene data show CDR1 as PRHDT and CDR2 as FYEKMQ (reference sequence). With V trimmed by 5 bases and J by 5 bases, 5 bases remained unmatched. The CDR3 loop reads CASSAGTSGDNEQFF. CDR3 coding DNA: TGTGCCAGCAGCGCCGGGACTAGCGGAGACAATGAGCAGTTCTTC.

This chain uses TRBV20-1 with TRBJ1-1, with no clear D. Trimming stripped 2 bases from V and 5 bases from J, with 3 bases between. Germline CDR1 DFQATT, CDR2 SNEGSKA (reference sequence). This CDR3 is 10 amino acids long. The CDR3 DNA reads TGCAGTGCTAGACGGACTGAAGCTTTCTTT. Its translation is CSARRTEAFF.

This chain connects TRBV20-1 to TRBJ1-1; possibly TRBD1 for D (5 bases). Trimming removed 7 bases at V and 1 base at J, with 7 bases between. The CDR3 is 11 residues long. CDR1 and CDR2 (germline): DFQATT, SNEGSKA (reference sequence). Here the CDR3 DNA reads TGCAGTGTAGGGGCGAACACTGAAGCTTTCTTT. It is translated as CSVGANTEAFF.

The V gene is TRBV6-5, the J gene TRBJ2-3; D gene ambiguous. The CDR3 totals 13 residues. CDR1 is MNHEY and CDR2 is SVGAGI in the germline V gene. Trimming shortened V by 2 bases and J by 5 bases, and 8 bases separated the two germline ends. The CDR3 protein is CASSYTFQDTQYF. The DNA of the CDR3 is TGTGCCAGCAGTTACACATTCCAAGATACGCAGTATTTT.